This T cell receptor beta chain was recovered during a study of a mutant IDH1 vaccine in newly diagnosed glioma. Looking at the study overall: Males made up 62.5% and females roughly 40% of treated patients, whose mean age was roughly 40 years. Regarding the study as a whole: Evidence of vaccine-induced immune responses was documented in over 85% of patients.

V shed 5 bases, J shed 1 base, and the junction held 2 bases outside the gene matches. There are 14 residues in the CDR3. Germline V gene lookup returns CDR1 MNHEY and CDR2 SVGAGI. Time point reported: week 11, during vaccination. Mutant IDH1 20-mer peptide, at 300 ug, made up each vaccine dose, with topical imiquimod. This table comes from immunoSEQ multiplex PCR, and its TCRdb copy is limited to in-frame clones, with some not included. The profile covers around 26,000 clones, with around 70% appearing a single time and 11% taken by the ten largest. A remark on this clone: Its antigen remains unknown.

The sample here was peripheral blood mononuclear cells (PBMCs), taken from a glioma patient whose treatment included an IDH1 peptide vaccine. The J gene is TRBJ1-5, the V gene TRBV6-5; 7 positions match TRBD1. This clonotype was sampled from a man younger than 30 with glioma. Some clones in this sample may be carry-over from other donors' samples. The chain's CDR3 is CASSLRGSNQPQHF. CDR3 nucleotides: TGTGCCAGCAGTCTCAGGGGGAGCAATCAGCCCCAGCATTTT.